These 20 T cell receptor beta chains were sequenced from one sample in a study of metastatic and nonmetastatic thyroid tumors. TCRdb re-called clones via MiXCR from the PCR reads. Among 15,000 to 20,000 clones listed, 29% were seen once. Thyroid surgery took place with no prior treatment in any patient. Sequencing input: tumor tissue. The origin of the receptors is a male donor with papillary thyroid cancer or a benign thyroid nodule (not recorded which). Some clones in this sample may be carry-over from other donors' samples.

The chain recombines TRBV18 with TRBJ2-2, with D possibly being TRBD1 (5 bases). Germline V gene data show CDR1 as KGHSH and CDR2 as LQKENI. The CDR3 has 12 amino acids. Trimming took 10 bases from V and 7 from J, leaving 13 bases between them. The CDR3 DNA follows: TGTGCCACCGCGCGAAGGGGCGGGGAGCTGTTTTTT. Its protein product is CATARRGGELFF.

This clone was detected only once. The chain has TRBV7-2 and TRBJ2-1; D possibly uses TRBD1 or TRBD2 (5 bases each). Germline CDR1 SGHTA, CDR2 FQGNSA. Trimming took 1 base from V and 7 from J, leaving 8 bases between them. CDR3 length: 13 amino acids. The chain's CDR3 is CASSLGWGNEQFF. The CDR3 nucleotides read TGTGCCAGCAGCTTAGGGTGGGGGAATGAGCAGTTCTTC. The full variable domain, with the rest looked up from reference TRBV7-2 and TRBJ2-1, is GAGVSQSPSNKVTEKGKDVELRCDPISGHTALYWYRQSLGQGLEFLIYFQGNSAPDKSGLPSDRFSAERTGGSVSTLTIQRTQQEDSAVYLCASSLGWGNEQFFGPGTRLTVL.

By frequency in the sample, this clone is medium-sized. The chain employs TRBV5-1 and TRBJ2-7, with D perhaps TRBD1 (7 bases). V was clipped by 0 bases and J by 5 bases, with 21 bases between them. Germline V gene data show CDR1 as SGHRS and CDR2 as YFSETQ. The CDR3 runs 17 residues. The CDR3 spells CASSLVRDSRPGNEQYF. The CDR3 DNA reads TGCGCCAGCAGCTTGGTGCGGGACAGTCGACCGGGTAACGAGCAGTACTTC. The full variable domain, with the rest looked up from reference TRBV5-1 and TRBJ2-7, is KAGVTQTPRYLIKTRGQQVTLSCSPISGHRSVSWYQQTPGQGLQFLFEYFSETQRNKGNFPGRFSGRQFSNSRSEMNVSTLELGDSALYLCASSLVRDSRPGNEQYFGPGTRLTVT.

The chain recombines TRBV28 with TRBJ1-3; D remains ambiguous. The germline V gene encodes CDR1 MDHEN and CDR2 SYDVKM. This CDR3 comprises 17 residues. Between the trimmed V and J ends, which lost 2 bases and 2 bases, there was a span of 16 bases. CDR3 loop: CASSLGNFIGTGNTIYF. The CDR3 DNA reads TGTGCCAGCAGTTTAGGGAATTTCATAGGAACTGGAAACACCATATATTTT.

In its sample, this clone was seen a few times. The chain uses TRBV20-1 and TRBJ2-7; D unresolved. Germline V lookup: CDR1 DFQATT, CDR2 SNEGSKA (reference sequence). The ends were cut back, 1 base at V and 5 bases at J, with 9 bases in the middle. The CDR3 runs to 12 residues. This CDR3 is CSARGFADEQYF. CDR3 bases: TGCAGTGCTAGAGGGTTCGCGGACGAGCAGTACTTC.

This chain links TRBV5-1 with TRBJ1-2; D gene uncertain. The CDR3 consists of 16 residues. Germline lookup yields CDR1 SGHRS and CDR2 YFSETQ. Trimming left V 0 bases short and J 7 bases short, with 19 bases between. The CDR3 bases are TGCGCCAGCAGCTTGGGCGGTACGGATGAGGTTTCTGGCTACACCTTC. Translating gives CASSLGGTDEVSGYTF. Full variable domain (remainder filled in from reference TRBV5-1 and TRBJ1-2): KAGVTQTPRYLIKTRGQQVTLSCSPISGHRSVSWYQQTPGQGLQFLFEYFSETQRNKGNFPGRFSGRQFSNSRSEMNVSTLELGDSALYLCASSLGGTDEVSGYTFGSGTRLTVV.

The chain joins TRBV7-3 to TRBJ2-1; D gene ambiguous. Trimming cost V 4 bases and J 0 bases, with 10 bases left between them. This CDR3 region has 15 residues. Germline values: CDR1 SGHTA, CDR2 FQGTGA. CDR3 coding DNA: TGTGCCAGCAGCTCCTCCCGCGGCTCCTACAATGAGCAGTTCTTC. Translated, it gives CASSSSRGSYNEQFF.

This clone is labeled large (0.1 to 1%). The chain combines TRBV3-1 with TRBJ2-1; 12 nucleotides line up with TRBD2. Germline CDR1 LGHDT, CDR2 YNNKEL (reference sequence). This CDR3 region has 14 residues. V lost 6 bases to trimming and J lost 5 bases; unmatched junction nucleotides: 2. The CDR3 spells CASRGLAGNNEQFF. CDR3 DNA: TGTGCCAGCAGGGGACTAGCGGGCAACAATGAGCAGTTCTTC.

Turning to this clone: The junction does not match germline at one end; this may be a read error. The chain recombines TRBV9 with TRBJ2-2; D perhaps matches TRBD1 (6 bases). The CDR3 sequence is 16 residues long. Germline CDR1 reads SGDLS; CDR2 reads YYNGEE. CDR3 residues: CASSLSTVGATWELFF. The CDR3 nucleotides read TGTGCCAGCAGCCTCAGTACAGTGGGGGCCACCTGGGAGCTGTTTTTT.

This clone came up once. V and J are TRBV20-1 and TRBJ2-7, with TRBD1 as a possible D gene (5 bases). Trimming took 5 bases from V and 2 from J, leaving 22 bases between them. This CDR3 is 16 amino acids long. Germline loops: CDR1 DFQATT, CDR2 SNEGSKA (reference sequence). CDR3 sequence (DNA): TGCAGTGCTGACGATCTCAGGGCCTCGAGGACCTACGAGCAGTACTTC. Translating gives CSADDLRASRTYEQYF.

Ten or more counts support this clone. This rearrangement joins TRBV5-1 to TRBJ2-5; TRBD1 matches at 11 bases. Trimming at V came to 4 bases and at J to 5 bases, leaving 7 bases not matched to a gene. Germline V gives CDR1 SGHRS, CDR2 YFSETQ. The CDR3 loop spans 15 amino acids. CDR3 nucleotide sequence: TGCGCCAGCAGCGAAAGGACAGGGGGCGGGGAGACCCAGTACTTC. It encodes CASSERTGGGETQYF.

The chain recombines TRBV5-1 with TRBJ2-3; TRBD2 might be the D (7 bases). The V end lost 4 bases, the J end lost 4 bases, and 19 bases lay between the germline ends. CDR1 is SGHRS and CDR2 is YFSETQ in the germline V gene. The CDR3 loop spans 16 amino acids. CDR3 residues: CASSRGADWSADTQYF. CDR3 nucleotide sequence: TGCGCCAGCAGCCGGGGGGCGGACTGGTCGGCAGATACGCAGTATTTT.

This clone occurred once. V and J are TRBV7-2 and TRBJ2-1; no clear D gene. Per germline, CDR1 SGHTA and CDR2 FQGNSA. This CDR3 spans 14 amino acids. V was trimmed by 0 bases and J by 10 bases, leaving 13 bases between them. The CDR3 nucleotides read TGTGCCAGCAGCTTAGCTGATATGGCCGGGGAGCAGTTCTTC. This sequence encodes CASSLADMAGEQFF.

The rearrangement joins TRBV6-1 to TRBJ1-1, with D maybe TRBD1 (6 bases). Looked up from germline, CDR1 is MNHNS and CDR2 is SASEGT. V lost 6 bases to trimming and J lost 3 bases, with 8 bases between them. CDR3 length equals 12 residues. This CDR3 is CASRQGDTEAFF. DNA of the CDR3: TGTGCCAGCAGACAGGGCGACACTGAAGCTTTCTTT.

There are many counts of this clone. Other DNA sequences in this sample translate to the same CDR3. The chain is built from TRBV18 and TRBJ1-3; D ambiguous. The CDR3 is 14 amino acids. Germline assignment: CDR1 KGHSH and CDR2 LQKENI. The V and J ends lost 0 bases and 4 bases respectively, with 7 bases between them. This chain's CDR3 is CASSPPEQGNTIYF. CDR3 in DNA: TGTGCCAGCTCACCACCGGAGCAGGGAAACACCATATATTTT.

This clone showed up just a few times. V is TRBV6-2 or TRBV6-3 and J is TRBJ2-2, with 9 positions matching TRBD1. Trimming cost V 2 bases and J 6 bases; bases outside gene matches: 4. The CDR3 covers 15 residues. CDR1 is MNHEY and CDR2 is SVGEGT in the germline V gene. CDR3 nucleotides: TGTGCCAGCAGTTACGGGACAGGGATTTCCGGGGAGCTGTTTTTT. This codes for CASSYGTGISGELFF.

There are a few counts of this clone. J is TRBJ1-5 and V is TRBV12-3 or TRBV12-4; D perhaps matches TRBD1 (6 bases). This CDR3 region has 15 residues. Trimming removed 2 bases at V and 1 base at J, with 9 bases between. The CDR3 DNA sequence: TGTGCCAGCAGTTTATACAGGGCAAGCAATCAGCCCCAGCATTTT. Amino acids: CASSLYRASNQPQHF.

This clone rates as medium-sized. The V call is TRBV2, the J call TRBJ2-5, with D tentatively TRBD1 or TRBD2 (5 bases each). Germline V gene data show CDR1 as SNHLY and CDR2 as FYNNEI. This CDR3 has 14 residues. Trimming shortened V by 0 bases and J by 7 bases, and 12 bases separated the two germline ends. The CDR3 here is CASSEALGDGTQYF. In DNA, the CDR3 is TGTGCCAGCAGTGAAGCGCTTGGGGACGGGACCCAGTACTTC.

The chain joins TRBV4-1 to TRBJ1-6, with unresolved D. Trimming removed 5 bases from V and 13 bases from J, with 18 bases in between. CDR1 and CDR2 (germline): MGHRA, YSYEKL. CDR3 length equals 14 residues. CDR3 DNA: TGCGCCAGCAGCAAAGGGAACAGTTGGGAGCCCCTCCACTTT. Translation gives CASSKGNSWEPLHF.

This CDR3 is CASSKGTMGTEAFF. DNA for the CDR3: TGTGCCAGCTCCAAGGGGACGATGGGCACTGAAGCTTTCTTT. The chain combines TRBV18 with TRBJ1-1; D is possibly TRBD1 (5 bases). The CDR3 is 14 amino acids. From germline, CDR1 is KGHSH and CDR2 LQKENI. The V end lost 6 bases, the J end lost 4 bases, and 15 bases lay between the germline ends.